This TCR beta chain was recovered during a study of blood T cell repertoires in COVID-19. Per the germline V gene, CDR1 is LNHDA and CDR2 is SQIVND (reference sequence). This CDR3 region has 13 residues. Trimming took off 4 bases at V and 2 bases at J, with 9 bases between the two ends. Data came from immunoSEQ multiplex PCR; TCRdb stores just in-frame clones and leaves some out. This table holds around 230,000 clones, 80% to 90% found once. The receptor comes from a man aged 45-65 years with COVID-19, enrolled during active disease. Sequenced: peripheral blood. This chain links TRBV19 with TRBJ2-7, with D possibly TRBD1 on 5 matching bases. CDR3: CASSTQGTYEQYF. The CDR3 DNA reads as TGTGCCAGTAGTACGCAGGGAACCTACGAGCAGTACTTC. Drawing the rest from reference TRBV19 and TRBJ2-7, the complete variable domain is DGGITQSPKYLFRKEGQNVTLSCEQNLNHDAMYWYRQDPGQGLRLIYYSQIVNDFQKGDIAEGYSVSREKKESFPLTVTSAQKNPTAFYLCASSTQGTYEQYFGPGTRLTVT.